This T cell receptor beta chain was observed in a study of shared clonotypes between healthy human individuals. In the study overall: Plates per donor: three CD4 naive, three CD4 memory, two CD8 naive, one CD8 memory. Whole-study results and caveats: It was only blood that was sampled, and tissue repertoires likely differ.

The junction had 9 bases not matched to a gene; V was cut back by 3 bases and J by 8 bases. Germline CDR1 is SGHAT and CDR2 is FQDESV (reference sequence). The CDR3 consists of 15 residues. As for this clone: As yet, its antigen is unknown.

CD45RA-negative memory and CD45RA+ naive subsets were split from the CD4+ cells. Libraries were prepared by immunoSEQ multiplex PCR; TCRdb keeps only in-frame clonotypes and omits some of them. In the table there are approximately 2.3 million clones, 90% to 95% of which are singletons. The chain couples TRBV11-1 to TRBJ2-1; 8 bases align to TRBD1. This TCR derives from a man younger than 35 in good health. Some clones in this sample may be carry-over from other donors' samples. The material sequenced was naive CD4+ T cells from PBMCs. Subset noted: CD45RA+ positively selected. CDR3 amino acids: CASSFDRGFTDEQFF. CDR3 DNA sequence: TGTGCCAGCAGCTTTGACAGGGGCTTTACGGATGAGCAGTTCTTC.